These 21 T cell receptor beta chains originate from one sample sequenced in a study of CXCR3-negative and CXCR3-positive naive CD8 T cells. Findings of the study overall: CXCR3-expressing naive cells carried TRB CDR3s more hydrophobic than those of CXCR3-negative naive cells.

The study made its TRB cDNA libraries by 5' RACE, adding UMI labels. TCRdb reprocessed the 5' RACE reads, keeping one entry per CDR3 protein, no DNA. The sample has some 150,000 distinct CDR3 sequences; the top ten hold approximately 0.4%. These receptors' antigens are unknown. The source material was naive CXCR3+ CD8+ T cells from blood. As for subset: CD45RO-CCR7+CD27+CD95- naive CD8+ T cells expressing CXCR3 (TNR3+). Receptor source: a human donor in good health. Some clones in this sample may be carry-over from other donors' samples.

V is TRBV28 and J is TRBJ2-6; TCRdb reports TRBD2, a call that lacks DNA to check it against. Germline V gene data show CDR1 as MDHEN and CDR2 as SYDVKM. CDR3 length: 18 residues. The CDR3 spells CASSSPASGSSGANVLTF.

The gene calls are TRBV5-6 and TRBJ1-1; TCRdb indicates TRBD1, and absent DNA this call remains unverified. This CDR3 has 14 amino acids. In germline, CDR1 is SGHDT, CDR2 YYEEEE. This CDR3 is CASSFRQRLTEAFF.

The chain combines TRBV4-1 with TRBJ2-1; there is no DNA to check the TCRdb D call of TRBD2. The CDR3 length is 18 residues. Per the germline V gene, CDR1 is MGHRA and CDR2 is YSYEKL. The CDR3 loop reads CASSQGSGGAWSYNEQFF.

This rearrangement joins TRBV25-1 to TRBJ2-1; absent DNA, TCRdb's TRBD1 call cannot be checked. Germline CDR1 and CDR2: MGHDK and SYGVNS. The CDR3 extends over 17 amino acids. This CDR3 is CASSEDVQGLTYNEQFF.

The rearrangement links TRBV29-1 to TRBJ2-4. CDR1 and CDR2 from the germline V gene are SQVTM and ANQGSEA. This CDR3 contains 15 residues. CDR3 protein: CSVEGLGTPKNIQYF.

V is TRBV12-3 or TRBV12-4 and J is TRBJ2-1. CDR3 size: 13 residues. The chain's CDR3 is CASSPTSYNEQFF.

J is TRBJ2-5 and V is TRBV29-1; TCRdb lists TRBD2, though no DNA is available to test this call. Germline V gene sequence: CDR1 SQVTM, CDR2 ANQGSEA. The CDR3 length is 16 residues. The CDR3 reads CSVEGASGTSSGTQYF.

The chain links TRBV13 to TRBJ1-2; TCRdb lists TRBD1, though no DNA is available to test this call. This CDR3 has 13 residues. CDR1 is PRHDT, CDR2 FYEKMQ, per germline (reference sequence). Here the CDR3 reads CASSLGRDSGYTF. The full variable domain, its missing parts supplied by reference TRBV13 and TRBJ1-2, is AAGVIQSPRHLIKEKRETATLKCYPIPRHDTVYWYQQGPGQDPQFLISFYEKMQSDKGSIPDRFSAQQFSDYHSELNMSSLELGDSALYFCASSLGRDSGYTFGSGTRLTVV.

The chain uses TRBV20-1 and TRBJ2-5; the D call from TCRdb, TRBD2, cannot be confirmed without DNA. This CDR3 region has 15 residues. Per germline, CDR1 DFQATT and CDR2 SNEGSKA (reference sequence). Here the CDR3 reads CSAVQGGNFQETQYF.

The CDR3 loop reads CSVARAEGYTF. The chain carries TRBV29-1 and TRBJ1-2. This CDR3 has 11 residues. Looked up from germline, CDR1 is SQVTM and CDR2 is ANQGSEA.

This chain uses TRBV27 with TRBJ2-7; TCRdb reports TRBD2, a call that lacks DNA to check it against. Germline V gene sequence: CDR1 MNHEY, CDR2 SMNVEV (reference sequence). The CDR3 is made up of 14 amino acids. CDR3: CASSKGLVGLEQYF.

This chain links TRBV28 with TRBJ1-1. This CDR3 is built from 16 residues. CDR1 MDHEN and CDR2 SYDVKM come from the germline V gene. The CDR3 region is CASSFPSRLSDTEAFF.

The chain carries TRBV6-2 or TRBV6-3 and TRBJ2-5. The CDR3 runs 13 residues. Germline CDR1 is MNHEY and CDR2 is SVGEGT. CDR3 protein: CASSFYTGETQYF.

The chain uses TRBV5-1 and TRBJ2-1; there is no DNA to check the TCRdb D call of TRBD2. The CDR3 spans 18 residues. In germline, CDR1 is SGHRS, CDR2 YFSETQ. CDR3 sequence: CASSLDGGMKFTYNEQFF.

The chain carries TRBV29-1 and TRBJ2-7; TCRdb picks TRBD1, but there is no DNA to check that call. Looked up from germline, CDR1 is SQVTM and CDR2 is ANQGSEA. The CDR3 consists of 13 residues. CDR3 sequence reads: CSVWWTSPYEQYF.

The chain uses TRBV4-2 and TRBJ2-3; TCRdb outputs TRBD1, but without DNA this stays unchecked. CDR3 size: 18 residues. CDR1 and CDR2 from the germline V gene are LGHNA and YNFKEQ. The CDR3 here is CGSSHPNEGQGITDTQYF.

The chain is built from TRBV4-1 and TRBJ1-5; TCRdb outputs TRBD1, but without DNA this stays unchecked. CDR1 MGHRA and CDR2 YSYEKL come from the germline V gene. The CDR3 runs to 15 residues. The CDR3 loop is CASSPADSSNQPQHF.

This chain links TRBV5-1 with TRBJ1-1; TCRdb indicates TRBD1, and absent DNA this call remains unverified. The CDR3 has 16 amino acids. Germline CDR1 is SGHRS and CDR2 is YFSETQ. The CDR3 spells CASSPGQGVRNTEAFF.

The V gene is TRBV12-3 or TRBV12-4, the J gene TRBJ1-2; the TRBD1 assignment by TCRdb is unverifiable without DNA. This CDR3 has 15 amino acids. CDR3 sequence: CASRMPQGVNYGYTF.

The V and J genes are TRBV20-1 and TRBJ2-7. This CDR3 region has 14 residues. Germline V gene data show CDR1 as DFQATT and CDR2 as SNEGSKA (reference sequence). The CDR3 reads CSARDVHGYYEQYF.

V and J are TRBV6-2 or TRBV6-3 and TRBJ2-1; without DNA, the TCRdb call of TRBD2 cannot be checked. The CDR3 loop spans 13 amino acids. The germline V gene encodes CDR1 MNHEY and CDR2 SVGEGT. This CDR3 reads CASSYRAGNEQFF.